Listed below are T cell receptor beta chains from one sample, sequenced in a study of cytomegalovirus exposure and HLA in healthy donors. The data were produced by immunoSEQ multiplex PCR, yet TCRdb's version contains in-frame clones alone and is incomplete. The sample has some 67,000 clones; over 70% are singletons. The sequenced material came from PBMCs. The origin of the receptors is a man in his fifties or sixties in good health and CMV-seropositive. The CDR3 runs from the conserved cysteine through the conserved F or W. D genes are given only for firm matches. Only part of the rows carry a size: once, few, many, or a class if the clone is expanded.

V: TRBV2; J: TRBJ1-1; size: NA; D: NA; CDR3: CASSEVGGRTEAFF; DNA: TGTGCCAGCAGTGAAGTGGGGGGACGCACTGAAGCTTTCTTT
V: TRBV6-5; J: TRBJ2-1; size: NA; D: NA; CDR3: CASRLGHEQFF; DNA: TGTGCCAGCAGGCTGGGGCATGAGCAGTTCTTC
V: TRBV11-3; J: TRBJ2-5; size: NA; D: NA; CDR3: CASSTPRTARRETQYF; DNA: TGTGCCAGCAGCACACCCCGGACAGCCCGAAGGGAGACCCAGTACTTC
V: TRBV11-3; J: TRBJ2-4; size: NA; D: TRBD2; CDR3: CASSLIHAGEWPKNIQYF; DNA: TGTGCCAGCAGCTTAATCCATGCGGGAGAATGGCCCAAAAACATTCAGTACTTC
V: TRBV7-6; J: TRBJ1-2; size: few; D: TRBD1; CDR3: CASSFGTGLDGYTF; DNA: TGTGCCAGCAGCTTCGGGACAGGCTTGGATGGCTACACCTTC
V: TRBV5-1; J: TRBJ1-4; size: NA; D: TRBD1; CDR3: CASSSQPAQTGFKNEKLFF; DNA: TGCGCCAGCAGCTCCCAACCAGCTCAGACAGGGTTTAAGAATGAAAAACTGTTTTTT
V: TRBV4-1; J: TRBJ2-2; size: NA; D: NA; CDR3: CASSQPLGSIAGELFF; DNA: TGCGCCAGCAGCCAACCGCTAGGGAGTATCGCCGGGGAGCTGTTTTTT
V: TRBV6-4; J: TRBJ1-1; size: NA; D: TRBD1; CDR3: CASSDSGGQGYTEAFF; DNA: TGTGCCAGCAGTGACTCGGGAGGACAGGGGTACACTGAAGCTTTCTTT
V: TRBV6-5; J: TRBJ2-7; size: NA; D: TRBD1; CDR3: CASSYGTVYEQYF; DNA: TGTGCCAGCAGTTACGGGACAGTGTACGAGCAGTACTTC
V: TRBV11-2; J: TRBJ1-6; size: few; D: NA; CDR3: CASSFSSYNSPLHF; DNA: TGTGCCAGCAGCTTTAGCTCCTATAATTCACCCCTCCACTTT
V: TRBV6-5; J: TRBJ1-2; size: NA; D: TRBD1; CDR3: CASSRGVNYGYTF; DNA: TGTGCCAGCAGCAGGGGGGTAAACTATGGCTACACCTTC
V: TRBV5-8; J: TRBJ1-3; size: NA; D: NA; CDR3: CASSLAGGWRNTIYF; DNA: TGTGCCAGCAGCTTGGCTGGTGGTTGGCGAAACACCATATATTTT
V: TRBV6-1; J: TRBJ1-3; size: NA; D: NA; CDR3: CASSEPYGLLGNTIYF; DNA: TGTGCCAGCAGTGAACCTTACGGACTGCTTGGAAACACCATATATTTT
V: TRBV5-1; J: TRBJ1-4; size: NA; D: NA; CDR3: CASSLPGSDEKLFF; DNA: TGCGCCAGCAGCTTGCCGGGATCGGATGAAAAACTGTTTTTT
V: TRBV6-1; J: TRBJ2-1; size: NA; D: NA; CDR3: CASSEAPRPDNEQFF; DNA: TGTGCCAGCAGTGAAGCGCCCAGGCCGGACAATGAGCAGTTCTTC
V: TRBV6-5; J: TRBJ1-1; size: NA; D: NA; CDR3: CASRHGQRKTEAFF; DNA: TGTGCCAGCCGACACGGACAGCGAAAGACTGAAGCTTTCTTT
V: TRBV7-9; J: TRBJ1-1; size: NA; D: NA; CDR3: CASSGSRRRGDTEAFF; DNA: TGTGCCAGCAGCGGATCCCGCCGCCGCGGGGACACTGAAGCTTTCTTT
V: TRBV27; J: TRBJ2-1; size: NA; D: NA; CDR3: CASSLGSAAAPISYNEQFF; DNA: TGTGCCAGCAGTTTAGGGTCGGCGGCAGCTCCAATCTCCTACAATGAGCAGTTCTTC
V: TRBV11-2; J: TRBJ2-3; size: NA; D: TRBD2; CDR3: CASSAGTSGRGSTQYF; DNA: TGTGCCAGCAGCGCCGGGACTAGCGGGAGAGGTAGTACGCAGTATTTT
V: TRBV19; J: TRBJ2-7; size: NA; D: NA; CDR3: CASSLSSRREQYF; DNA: TGTGCCAGTTCTCTTAGTTCGCGGCGCGAGCAGTACTTC
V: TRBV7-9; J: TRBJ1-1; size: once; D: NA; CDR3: CSSSFTLGAEIGNTEAFF; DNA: TGTTCCAGCAGCTTTACCCTGGGGGCGGAGATAGGGAACACTGAAGCTTTCTTT
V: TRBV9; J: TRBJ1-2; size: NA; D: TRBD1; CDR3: CASNSGTADNYGYTF; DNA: TGTGCCAGCAACTCGGGGACAGCGGATAACTATGGCTACACCTTC
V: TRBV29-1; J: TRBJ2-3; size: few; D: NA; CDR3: CSVSWPQQYF; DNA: TGCAGCGTCTCCTGGCCCCAGCAGTATTTT
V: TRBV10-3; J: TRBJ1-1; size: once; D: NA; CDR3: CAISGQQVAEAFF; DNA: TGTGCCATCAGCGGACAGCAAGTAGCTGAAGCTTTCTTT
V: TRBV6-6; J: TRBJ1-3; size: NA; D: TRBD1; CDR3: CASQQGARGNTIYF; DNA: TGTGCCAGCCAACAGGGGGCAAGGGGAAACACCATATATTTT
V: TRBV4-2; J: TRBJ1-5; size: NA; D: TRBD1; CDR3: CASSQDFNGQGPYPQHF; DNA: TGTGCCAGCAGCCAAGATTTTAACGGACAGGGGCCTTATCCCCAGCATTTT
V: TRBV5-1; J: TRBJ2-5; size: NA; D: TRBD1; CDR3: CASSLGTGLGVKTQYF; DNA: TGCGCCAGCAGCTTGGGGACAGGGTTGGGAGTTAAGACCCAGTACTTC
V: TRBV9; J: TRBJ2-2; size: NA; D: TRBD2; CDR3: CASSAPGLANTGELFF; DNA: TGTGCCAGCAGCGCCCCGGGACTAGCTAACACCGGGGAGCTGTTTTTT
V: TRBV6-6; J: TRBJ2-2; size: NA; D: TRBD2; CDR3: CASGLALANTGELFF; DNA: TGTGCCAGTGGACTAGCGCTTGCGAACACCGGGGAGCTGTTTTTT
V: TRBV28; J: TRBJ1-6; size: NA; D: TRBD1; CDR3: CASSFGQGNSPLHF; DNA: TGTGCCAGCAGTTTCGGACAGGGAAATTCACCCCTCCACTTT
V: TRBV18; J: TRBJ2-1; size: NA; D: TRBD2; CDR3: CASSPQLAGGRRSSYNEQFF; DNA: TGTGCCAGCTCACCACAACTAGCGGGGGGACGCCGGAGCTCCTACAATGAGCAGTTCTTC
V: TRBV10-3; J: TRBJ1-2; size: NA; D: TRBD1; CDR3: CAISEATGEGYTF; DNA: TGTGCCATCAGTGAAGCGACAGGGGAAGGCTACACCTTC
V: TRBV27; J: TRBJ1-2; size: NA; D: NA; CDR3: CASSFRQNYGYTF; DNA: TGTGCCAGCAGTTTTCGACAGAACTATGGCTACACCTTC
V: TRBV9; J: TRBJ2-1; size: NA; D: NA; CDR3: CASSVSLAEYNEQFF; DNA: TGTGCCAGCAGCGTAAGCCTAGCCGAGTACAATGAGCAGTTCTTC
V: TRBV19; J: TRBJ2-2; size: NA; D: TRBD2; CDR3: CASSSQRGVTGELFF; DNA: TGTGCCAGTAGTTCCCAGCGGGGCGTCACCGGGGAGCTGTTTTTT
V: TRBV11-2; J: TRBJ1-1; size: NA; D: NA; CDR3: CASSFPRQNTEAFF; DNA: TGTGCCAGCAGCTTTCCCCGACAGAACACTGAAGCTTTCTTT
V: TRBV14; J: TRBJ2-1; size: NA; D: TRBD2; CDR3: CASRSSGLLAAEVSSYNEQFF; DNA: TGTGCCAGCAGATCATCCGGGCTACTAGCGGCCGAAGTTAGCTCCTACAATGAGCAGTTCTTC
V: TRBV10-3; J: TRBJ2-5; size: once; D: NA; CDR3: CAISEPKAGTKETQYF; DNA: TGTGCCATCAGTGAGCCCAAAGCCGGGACAAAAGAGACCCAGTACTTC
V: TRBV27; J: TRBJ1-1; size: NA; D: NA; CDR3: CASRDSSNTEAFF; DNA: TGTGCCAGCAGGGACAGTTCGAACACTGAAGCTTTCTTT
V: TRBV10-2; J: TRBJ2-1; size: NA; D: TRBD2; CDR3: CASLNGGAYNEQFF; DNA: TGCGCCAGCCTCAACGGGGGGGCGTACAATGAGCAGTTCTTC
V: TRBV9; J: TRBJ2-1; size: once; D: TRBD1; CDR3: CASSPGRDRGRDNEQFF; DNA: TGTGCCAGCAGCCCGGGTAGGGACAGGGGGCGAGACAATGAGCAGTTCTTC